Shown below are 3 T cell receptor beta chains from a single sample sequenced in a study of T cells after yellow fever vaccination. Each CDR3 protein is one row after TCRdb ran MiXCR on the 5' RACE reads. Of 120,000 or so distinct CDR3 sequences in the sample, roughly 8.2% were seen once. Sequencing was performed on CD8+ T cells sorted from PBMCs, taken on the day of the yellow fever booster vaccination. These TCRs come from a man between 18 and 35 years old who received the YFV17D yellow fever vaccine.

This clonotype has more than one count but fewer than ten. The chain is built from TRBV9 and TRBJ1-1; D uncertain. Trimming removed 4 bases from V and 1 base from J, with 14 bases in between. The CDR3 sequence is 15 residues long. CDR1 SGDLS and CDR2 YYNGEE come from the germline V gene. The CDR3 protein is CASSPSNGRNTEAFF. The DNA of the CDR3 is TGTGCCAGCAGCCCCTCAAATGGTCGGAACACTGAAGCTTTCTTT.

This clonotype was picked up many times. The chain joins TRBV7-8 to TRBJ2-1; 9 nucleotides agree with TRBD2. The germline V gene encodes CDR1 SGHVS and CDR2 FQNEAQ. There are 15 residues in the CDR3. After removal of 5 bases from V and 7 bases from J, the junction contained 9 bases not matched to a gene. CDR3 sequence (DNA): TGTGCCAGCAGCGGGGGGACTAGCTCGGTTAATGAGCAGTTCTTC. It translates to CASSGGTSSVNEQFF.

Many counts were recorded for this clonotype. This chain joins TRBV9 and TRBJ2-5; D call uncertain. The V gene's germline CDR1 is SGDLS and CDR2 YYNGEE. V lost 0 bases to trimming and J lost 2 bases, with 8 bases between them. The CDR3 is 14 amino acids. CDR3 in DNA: TGTGCCAGCAGCGTAGCTAACAGTCAAGAGACCCAGTACTTC. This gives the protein CASSVANSQETQYF.